This is a list of T cell receptor beta chains from one sample in a study of cytomegalovirus exposure and HLA in healthy donors. Sequenced by immunoSEQ multiplex PCR; TCRdb stores in-frame clones only, minus some. Among 140,000 to 150,000 clones listed, roughly 82% were seen once. Material: PBMCs. Source of these receptors: a man aged 25 to 45 in good health and CMV-seronegative. CDR3s include the opening cysteine and the closing phenylalanine or tryptophan. The order of the fields is clone size, J gene, V gene, D gene, CDR3 protein, CDR3 DNA. D genes are given only for firm matches. Only some rows state a clone size, as once, few, many or a class for expanded clones.

NA | TRBJ2-3 | TRBV5-1 | TRBD2 | CASSSATSPGTSGGEYF | TGCGCCAGCAGCTCCGCGACGTCACCCGGGACTAGCGGGGGGGAGTATTTT
NA | TRBJ1-1 | TRBV5-1 | NA | CASSQQGLGMNTEAFF | TGCGCCAGCAGCCAGCAGGGGTTAGGGATGAACACTGAAGCTTTCTTT
NA | TRBJ2-1 | TRBV11-3 | NA | CASSLLRGQNEQFF | TGTGCCAGCAGCTTACTGCGGGGGCAAAATGAGCAGTTCTTC
NA | TRBJ2-7 | TRBV28 | NA | CASRPRTYEQYF | TGTGCCAGCAGACCCAGGACCTACGAGCAGTACTTC
NA | TRBJ2-1 | TRBV30 | TRBD1 | CACSPGTVNEQFF | TGTGCCTGCTCCCCCGGGACAGTCAATGAGCAGTTCTTC
NA | TRBJ1-1 | TRBV6-6 | NA | CAGGAARAFF | TGTGCCGGCGGGGCGGCCCGGGCTTTCTTT
once | TRBJ2-3 | TRBV11-2 | NA | CASSLDPYTDTQYF | TGTGCCAGCAGCTTAGACCCGTACACAGATACGCAGTATTTT
once | TRBJ1-5 | TRBV28 | NA | CASSFEQIHGFSNQPQHF | TGTGCCAGCAGTTTTGAACAGATACATGGATTTAGCAATCAGCCCCAGCATTTT
NA | TRBJ1-5 | TRBV28 | TRBD1 | CASSLSRTGGNQPQHF | TGTGCCAGCAGTTTATCCAGGACAGGGGGAAATCAGCCCCAGCATTTT
NA | TRBJ1-1 | TRBV7-8 | TRBD1 | CASSTISGNTGGSEAFF | TGTGCCAGCAGCACTATTAGTGGCAACACAGGGGGCTCTGAAGCTTTCTTT
NA | TRBJ2-7 | TRBV5-3 | TRBD1 | CASGRTGSSYEQYF | TGTGCCAGTGGTCGGACAGGCAGCTCCTACGAGCAGTACTTC
NA | TRBJ2-7 | TRBV11-2 | NA | CASSLDRAYEQYF | TGTGCCAGCAGCTTAGATCGGGCCTACGAGCAGTACTTC
NA | TRBJ2-7 | TRBV2 | NA | CASSLSAGLSEQYF | TGTGCCAGCAGCCTTTCTGCGGGCCTTTCCGAGCAGTACTTC
NA | TRBJ2-7 | TRBV28 | TRBD1 | CASQSQGVYEQYF | TGTGCCAGCCAATCACAGGGGGTATACGAGCAGTACTTC
NA | TRBJ1-6 | TRBV10-3 | NA | CALGGGLNSPLHF | TGTGCATTGGGCGGGGGGTTGAATTCACCCCTCCACTTT
NA | TRBJ1-1 | TRBV7-8 | TRBD1 | CASSSDRGEAFF | TGTGCCAGCAGCTCTGACAGGGGTGAAGCTTTCTTT
once | TRBJ2-2 | TRBV7-8 | NA | CASSLGNSGNTGELFF | TGTGCCAGCAGCTTAGGTAATAGCGGAAACACCGGGGAGCTGTTTTTT
NA | TRBJ2-2 | TRBV7-2 | TRBD2 | CASSLVGEGGELFF | TGTGCCAGCAGCTTAGTCGGGGAGGGCGGGGAGCTGTTTTTT
few | TRBJ2-1 | TRBV18 | TRBD2 | CASSPPGLAGGRYNEQFF | TGTGCCAGCTCACCCCCGGGACTAGCGGGAGGACGTTACAATGAGCAGTTCTTC
NA | TRBJ2-5 | TRBV7-9 | TRBD2 | CASSHWTSGGQKETQYF | TGTGCCAGCAGCCATTGGACTAGCGGGGGGCAAAAAGAGACCCAGTACTTC
few | TRBJ2-1 | TRBV5-1 | TRBD2 | CASSSTGTSASNEQFF | TGCGCCAGCAGCAGTACCGGGACTAGCGCAAGCAATGAGCAGTTCTTC
NA | TRBJ2-1 | TRBV14 | TRBD1 | CASSRPGTGWGNEQFF | TGTGCCAGCAGCCGCCCCGGGACAGGGTGGGGAAATGAGCAGTTCTTC
NA | TRBJ2-2 | TRBV7-2 | NA | CASSQDFLSRELFF | TGTGCCAGCAGCCAGGACTTCCTCAGTCGGGAGCTGTTTTTT
NA | TRBJ1-1 | TRBV5-8 | NA | CASSFGGRSAEAFF | TGTGCCAGCAGCTTCGGGGGTAGGTCGGCTGAAGCTTTCTTT
once | TRBJ2-7 | TRBV27 | TRBD2 | CASSPLLTRTSGASYEQYF | TGTGCCAGCAGTCCCCTCCTTACACGGACTAGCGGCGCCTCCTACGAGCAGTACTTC
NA | TRBJ1-3 | TRBV10-3 | NA | CAISGGQGYGNTIYF | TGTGCCATCAGTGGGGGGCAGGGTTATGGAAACACCATATATTTT
NA | TRBJ2-7 | TRBV6-5 | TRBD1 | CASSYSGTGGSYEQYF | TGTGCCAGCAGTTACTCCGGGACAGGGGGTTCCTACGAGCAGTACTTC
once | TRBJ1-2 | TRBV5-6 | NA | CASSLVGGLAGYTF | TGTGCCAGCAGCTTGGTTGGGGGGTTAGCGGGCTACACCTTC
NA | TRBJ2-7 | TRBV28 | TRBD2 | CASSPWREKSYEQYF | TGTGCCAGCAGCCCGTGGCGGGAGAAATCTTACGAGCAGTACTTC
NA | TRBJ2-7 | TRBV6-5 | TRBD1 | CASSQVTGASYEQYF | TGTGCCAGCAGTCAAGTTACAGGGGCGTCCTACGAGCAGTACTTC
NA | TRBJ2-5 | TRBV11-3 | NA | CASSLDPPTKGSGTQYF | TGTGCCAGCAGCTTAGATCCTCCCACCAAGGGGTCTGGGACCCAGTACTTC